The 14 T cell receptor beta chains presented below share a single source sample, sequenced in a study of T cell responses to AZD1222 COVID-19 vaccine. The table came from immunoSEQ multiplex PCR; TCRdb's copy has only in-frame clones and leaves some out. The repertoire holds around 110,000 clones, with roughly 87% as singletons. This specimen consisted of peripheral blood, obtained on day 0 of AZD1222 vaccination. These receptors all stem from an adult in good health.

V is TRBV10-2 and J is TRBJ1-1; D unresolved. V was shortened by 2 bases and J by 10 bases, with 8 bases between the two germline ends. Germline V gene data show CDR1 as WSHSY and CDR2 as SAAADI. The CDR3 loop spans 11 amino acids. Written as DNA, the CDR3 is TGCGCCAGCAGTGAGGGATACGGAGCTTTCTTT. Protein: CASSEGYGAFF.

The chain carries TRBV4-1 and TRBJ1-5, with TRBD1 as a possible D gene (6 bases). From germline, CDR1 is MGHRA and CDR2 YSYEKL. V was shortened by 0 bases and J by 6 bases, with 9 bases between the two germline ends. The CDR3 length is 14 residues. The CDR3 is CASSQEAGVQPQHF. CDR3 DNA: TGCGCCAGCAGCCAAGAAGCAGGGGTTCAGCCCCAGCATTTT.

The rearrangement joins TRBV5-1 to TRBJ1-2; D might be TRBD1 (5 bases). Germline V gene lookup returns CDR1 SGHRS and CDR2 YFSETQ. Trimming stripped 4 bases from V and 4 bases from J, with 23 bases between. CDR3 length equals 17 residues. For the CDR3, the DNA is TGCGCCAGCAGCACCTACCCCCGGGGACCCCTCCCCTATGGCTACACCTTC. This codes for CASSTYPRGPLPYGYTF.

V is TRBV7-2 and J is TRBJ2-3; D possibly corresponds to TRBD2 (5 bases). This CDR3 has 14 residues. The germline CDR1 and CDR2 sequences are SGHTA and FQGNSA. The V end was cut by 7 bases, the J end by 2 bases, with 13 bases between. DNA for the CDR3: TGTGCCAGCACCCTCGGGGTTTTCACAGATACGCAGTATTTT. Its translation is CASTLGVFTDTQYF.

The chain uses TRBV11-2 and TRBJ1-5, with a weak D call TRBD1 (6 bases). Germline-derived CDR1 and CDR2 are SGHAT and FQNNGV. V was clipped by 4 bases and J by 7 bases, with 8 bases between them. CDR3 length equals 12 residues. The CDR3 DNA reads TGTGCCAGCAGCTCAGGGGCACAGCCCCAGCATTTT. Encoded protein: CASSSGAQPQHF.

This clone has just one count. This chain uses TRBV7-3 with TRBJ1-2; 10 bases match TRBD1. Trimming took 6 bases from V and 1 from J; bases not matched to a gene: 8. CDR1 and CDR2 (germline): SGHTA, FQGTGA. The CDR3 sequence is 16 residues long. The CDR3, as DNA: TGTGCCAGCAGGCGGACCGGGACAGGGGTTAACTATGGCTACACCTTC. This gives the protein CASRRTGTGVNYGYTF.

This clone was detected only a few times. The chain is built from TRBV6-5 and TRBJ1-2; possibly TRBD1 for D (5 bases). Trimming shortened V by 6 bases and J by 5 bases, and 19 bases separated the two germline ends. This CDR3 comprises 15 residues. Germline assignment: CDR1 MNHEY and CDR2 SVGAGI. The CDR3 loop reads CASSLTTVPEYGYTF. Here the CDR3 DNA reads TGTGCCAGCAGCCTGACGACAGTCCCGGAATATGGCTACACCTTC.

CDR3 loop: CASSIAATGELFF. CDR3 in DNA: TGTGCCAGTAGTATAGCGGCCACCGGGGAGCTGTTTTTT. The genes are TRBV19 and TRBJ2-2; D gene ambiguous. V lost 1 base to trimming and J lost 4 bases, with 4 bases between them. Germline V gene data show CDR1 as LNHDA and CDR2 as SQIVND (reference sequence). There are 13 residues in the CDR3.

The V gene is TRBV7-8, the J gene TRBJ1-1; D not certain. The CDR3 loop spans 15 amino acids. Germline V gene data show CDR1 as SGHVS and CDR2 as FQNEAQ. The V and J ends lost 0 bases and 1 base respectively, with 9 bases between them. The CDR3 protein is CASSLALGRNTEAFF. CDR3 nucleotides: TGTGCCAGCAGCTTAGCGTTGGGCAGGAACACTGAAGCTTTCTTT.

This chain uses TRBV19 with TRBJ2-7; D assignment may be TRBD1 or TRBD2 (5 bases each). The CDR3 has 16 amino acids. V lost 5 bases and J lost 1, with 18 bases in between. Germline V lookup: CDR1 LNHDA, CDR2 SQIVND (reference sequence). The CDR3 DNA follows: TGTGCCAGTAGTCGAGTTCGGGACGGAAGTTCCTACGAGCAGTACTTC. It is translated as CASSRVRDGSSYEQYF.

This chain uses TRBV27 with TRBJ1-1; possible D gene TRBD1, 6 bases. CDR1 and CDR2 (germline): MNHEY, SMNVEV (reference sequence). This CDR3 spans 11 amino acids. The germline V and J ends were trimmed by 6 bases and 6 bases, with 8 bases remaining between them. CDR3 amino acids: CASRGAAEAFF. CDR3 DNA sequence: TGTGCCAGCAGGGGGGCTGCTGAAGCTTTCTTT.

This chain uses TRBV3-1 (or the pseudogene TRBV3-2) with TRBJ1-1, with D uncertain. V lost 0 bases to trimming and J lost 5 bases, with 19 bases between them. CDR1 and CDR2 from the germline V gene are LGHDT and YNNKEL (reference sequence). The CDR3 loop spans 17 amino acids. The CDR3 here is CASSQDASLRLRTEAFF. In nucleotides, the CDR3 is TGTGCCAGCAGCCAAGACGCGTCATTAAGGTTGAGGACTGAAGCTTTCTTT.

This chain connects TRBV18 to TRBJ1-1; D gene uncertain. Between the trimmed V and J ends, which lost 6 bases and 5 bases, there was a span of 10 bases. CDR1 KGHSH and CDR2 LQKENI come from the germline V gene. The CDR3 spans 12 residues. The CDR3 sequence: CASSPNSTEAFF. CDR3 bases: TGTGCCAGCTCCCCAAACTCGACTGAAGCTTTCTTT.

J is TRBJ2-1 and V is TRBV9, with 9 bases identical to TRBD2. The CDR3 runs to 15 residues. The ends lost 10 bases at V and 5 bases at J; junction bases unmatched: 13. Germline assignment: CDR1 SGDLS and CDR2 YYNGEE. CDR3 sequence: CASDLAGGPHNEQFF. The CDR3 DNA reads as TGTGCCTCTGACTTGGCGGGAGGGCCCCACAATGAGCAGTTCTTC.